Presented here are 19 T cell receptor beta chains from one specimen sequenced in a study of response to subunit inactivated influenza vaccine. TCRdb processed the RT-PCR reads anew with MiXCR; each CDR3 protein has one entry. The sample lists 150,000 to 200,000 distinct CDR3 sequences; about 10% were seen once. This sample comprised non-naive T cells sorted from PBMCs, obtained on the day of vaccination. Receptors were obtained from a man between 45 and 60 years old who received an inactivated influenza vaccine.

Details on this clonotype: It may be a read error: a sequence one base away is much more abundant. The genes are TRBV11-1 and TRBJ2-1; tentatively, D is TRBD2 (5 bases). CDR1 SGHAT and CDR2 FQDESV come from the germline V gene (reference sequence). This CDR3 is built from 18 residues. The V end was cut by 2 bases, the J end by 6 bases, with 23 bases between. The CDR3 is CASSLLLISGKSSNEQFF. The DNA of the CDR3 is TGTGCCAGCAGCTTATTATTAATCTCGGGGAAATCTTCCAATGAGCAGTTCTTC.

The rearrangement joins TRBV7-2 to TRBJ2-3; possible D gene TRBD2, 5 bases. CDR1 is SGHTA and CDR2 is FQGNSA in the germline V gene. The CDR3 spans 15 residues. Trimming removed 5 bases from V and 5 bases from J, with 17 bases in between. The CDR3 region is CASSPYRTLGDTQYF. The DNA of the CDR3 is TGTGCCAGCAGCCCCTACCGGACTCTGGGAGATACGCAGTATTTT.

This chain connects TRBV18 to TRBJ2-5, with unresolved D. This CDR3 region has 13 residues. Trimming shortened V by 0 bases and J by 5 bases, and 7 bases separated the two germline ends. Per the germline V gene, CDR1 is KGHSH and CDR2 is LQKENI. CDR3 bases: TGTGCCAGCTCACCACCCTCCAGTGAGACCCAGTACTTC. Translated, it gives CASSPPSSETQYF.

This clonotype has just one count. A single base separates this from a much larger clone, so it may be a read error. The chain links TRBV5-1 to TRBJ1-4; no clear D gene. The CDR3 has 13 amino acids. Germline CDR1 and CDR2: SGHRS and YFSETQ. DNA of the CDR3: TGCGCCAGCAGCTTGGCGAAAAATGAAAAACTGTCTTTT. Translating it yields CASSLAKNEKLSF.

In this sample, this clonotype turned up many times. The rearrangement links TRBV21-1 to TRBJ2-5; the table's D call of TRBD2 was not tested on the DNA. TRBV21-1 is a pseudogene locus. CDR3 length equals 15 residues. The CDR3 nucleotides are TGTGCCAGCAGCAAGGCGACAGACCCGGGGGAGACCCAGTACTTC. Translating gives CASSKATDPGETQYF.

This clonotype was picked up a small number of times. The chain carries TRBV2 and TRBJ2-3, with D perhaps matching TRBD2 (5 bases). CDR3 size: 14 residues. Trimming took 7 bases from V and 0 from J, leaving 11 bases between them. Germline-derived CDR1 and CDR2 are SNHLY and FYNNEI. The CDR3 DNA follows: TGTGCCAGCAATGACCAGCGGAGCACAGATACGCAGTATTTT. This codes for CASNDQRSTDTQYF. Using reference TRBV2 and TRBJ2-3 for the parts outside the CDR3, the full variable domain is EPEVTQTPSHQVTQMGQEVILRCVPISNHLYFYWYRQILGQKVEFLVSFYNNEISEKSEIFDDQFSVERPDGSNFTLKIRSTKLEDSAMYFCASNDQRSTDTQYFGPGTRLTVL.

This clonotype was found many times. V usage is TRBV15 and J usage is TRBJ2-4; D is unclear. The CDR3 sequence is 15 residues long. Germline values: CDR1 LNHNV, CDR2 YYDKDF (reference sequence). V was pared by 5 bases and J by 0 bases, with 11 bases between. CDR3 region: CATSPVAVAKNIQYF. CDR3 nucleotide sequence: TGTGCCACCAGCCCGGTGGCGGTAGCCAAAAACATTCAGTACTTC.

Written as DNA, the CDR3 is TGTGCCATCAGCGGCCAGGGGTACAATCAGCCCCAGCATTTT. Translation: CAISGQGYNQPQHF. This chain connects TRBV10-3 to TRBJ1-5; TRBD1 might be the D (6 bases). Germline CDR1 and CDR2: ENHRY and SYGVKD. V lost 6 bases and J lost 3, with 12 bases in between. There are 14 residues in the CDR3.

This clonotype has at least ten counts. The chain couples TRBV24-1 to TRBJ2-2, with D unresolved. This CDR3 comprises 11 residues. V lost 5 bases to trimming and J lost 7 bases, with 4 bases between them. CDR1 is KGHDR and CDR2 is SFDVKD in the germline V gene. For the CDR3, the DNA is TGTGCCACCAGTGTCGGCGGGGAGCTGTTTTTT. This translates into CATSVGGELFF.

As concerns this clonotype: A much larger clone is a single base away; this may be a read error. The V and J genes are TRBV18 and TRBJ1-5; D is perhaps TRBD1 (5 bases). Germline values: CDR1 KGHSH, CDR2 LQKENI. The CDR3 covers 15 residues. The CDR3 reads CASPPQQGPNQPQHF. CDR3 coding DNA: TGTGCCAGCCCACCACAGCAGGGTCCGAATCAGCCCCAGCATTTT.

Here the CDR3 DNA reads TGCAGTGCCGATACCTGGGGGGACTCGAACTATGGCTACACCTTC. Translated: CSADTWGDSNYGYTF. The rearrangement uses TRBV20-1 and TRBJ1-2, with a weak D call TRBD1 (5 bases). The CDR3 spans 15 residues. Trimming pared 6 bases from V and 2 bases from J, leaving 19 bases between. The germline V gene has CDR1 DFQATT and CDR2 SNEGSKA (reference sequence).

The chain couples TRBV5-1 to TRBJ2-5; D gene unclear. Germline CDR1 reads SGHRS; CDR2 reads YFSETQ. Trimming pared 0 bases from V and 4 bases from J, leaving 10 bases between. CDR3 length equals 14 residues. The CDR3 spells CASSLGRLGETQYF. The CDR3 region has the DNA TGCGCCAGCAGCTTGGGACGACTGGGAGAGACCCAGTACTTC.

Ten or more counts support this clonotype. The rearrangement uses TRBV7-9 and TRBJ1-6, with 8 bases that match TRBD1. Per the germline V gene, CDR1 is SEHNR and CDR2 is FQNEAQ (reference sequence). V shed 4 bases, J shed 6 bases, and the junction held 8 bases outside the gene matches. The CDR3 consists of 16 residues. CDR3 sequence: CASSSLGQGINSPLHF. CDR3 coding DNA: TGTGCCAGCAGCTCCCTTGGACAGGGCATTAATTCACCCCTCCACTTT.

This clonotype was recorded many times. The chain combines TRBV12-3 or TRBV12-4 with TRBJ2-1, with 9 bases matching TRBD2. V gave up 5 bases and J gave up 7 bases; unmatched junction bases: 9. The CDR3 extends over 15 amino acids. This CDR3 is CASSGIAGAWNEQFF. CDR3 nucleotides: TGTGCCAGCAGTGGAATAGCGGGAGCCTGGAATGAGCAGTTCTTC.

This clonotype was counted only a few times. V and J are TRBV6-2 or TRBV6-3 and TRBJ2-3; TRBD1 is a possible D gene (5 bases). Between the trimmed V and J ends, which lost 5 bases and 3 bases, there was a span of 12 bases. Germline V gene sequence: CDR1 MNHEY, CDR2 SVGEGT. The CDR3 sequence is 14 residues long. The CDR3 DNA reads TGTGCCAGCAGTGCCCGCAGGGATACAGATACGCAGTATTTT. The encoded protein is CASSARRDTDTQYF.

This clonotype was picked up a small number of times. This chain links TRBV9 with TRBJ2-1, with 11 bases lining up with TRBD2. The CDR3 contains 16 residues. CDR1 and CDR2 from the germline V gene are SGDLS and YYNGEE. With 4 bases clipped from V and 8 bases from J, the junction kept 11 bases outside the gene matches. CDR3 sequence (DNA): TGTGCCAGCAGCTCCGGGGGACTAGCGGAGGGGGATGAGCAGTTCTTC. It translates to CASSSGGLAEGDEQFF.

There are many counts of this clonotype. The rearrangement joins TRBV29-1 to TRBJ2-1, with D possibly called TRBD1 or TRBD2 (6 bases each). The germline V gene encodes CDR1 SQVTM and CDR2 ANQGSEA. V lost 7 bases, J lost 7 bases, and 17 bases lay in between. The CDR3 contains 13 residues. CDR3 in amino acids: CSARDRGQNEQFF. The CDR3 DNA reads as TGCAGCGCTCGAGATCGGGGGCAGAATGAGCAGTTCTTC.

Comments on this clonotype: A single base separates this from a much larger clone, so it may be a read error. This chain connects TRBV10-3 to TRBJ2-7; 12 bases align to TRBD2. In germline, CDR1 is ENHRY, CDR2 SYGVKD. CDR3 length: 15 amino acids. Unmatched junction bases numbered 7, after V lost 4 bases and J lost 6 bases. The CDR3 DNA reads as TGTGCCATCAGTGTGGGACTAGCGGGTTCCAGCGAGCAGTACTTC. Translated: CAISVGLAGSSEQYF.

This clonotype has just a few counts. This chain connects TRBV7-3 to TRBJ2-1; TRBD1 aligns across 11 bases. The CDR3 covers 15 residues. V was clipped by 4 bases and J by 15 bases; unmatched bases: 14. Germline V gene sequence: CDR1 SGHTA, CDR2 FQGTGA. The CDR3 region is CASSSLGPGQGEMFF. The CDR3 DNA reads TGTGCCAGCAGCTCCCTGGGCCCGGGACAGGGGGAAATGTTCTTC.